This is a list of T cell receptor beta chains from one sample in a study of shared clonotypes between healthy human individuals. Clones were read by immunoSEQ multiplex PCR, and TCRdb kept only the in-frame ones, dropping some. The sample carries approximately 95,000 clones, under 80% recorded once. The sample taken for sequencing was memory CD8+ T cells sorted from blood. These receptors were obtained from a young man in good health. Both conserved end residues are part of each CDR3. D genes are given only for firm matches. Where a row states a size, it is once, few, many or the class of an expanded clone; other rows omit it.

>-|TRBV5-1|-|TRBJ2-3
TGCGCCAGCAGCAGGGAGCGGACTGCGACAGATACGCAGTATTTT
CASSRERTATDTQYF
>-|TRBV7-9|TRBD1|TRBJ1-1
TGTGCCAGCAGCTTAGTGGGACAGGTGATAATGGCCACTGAAGCTTTCTTT
CASSLVGQVIMATEAFF
>few|TRBV12-5|TRBD2|TRBJ2-1
TGTGCTAGTGGTTTGGTACAGGGACTAGCATACAATGAGCAGTTCTTC
CASGLVQGLAYNEQFF
>many|TRBV28|-|TRBJ1-5
TGTGCCAGCAGTCCCTCCTCGTGGGGCGCACAGCCCCAGCATTTT
CASSPSSWGAQPQHF
>-|TRBV7-9|-|TRBJ2-1
TGTGCCAGCAGCCTAAAGTTGGGGGTTTCCTACAATGAGCAGTTCTTC
CASSLKLGVSYNEQFF
>-|TRBV7-9|TRBD2|TRBJ2-7
TGTGCCAGCAGCCCCAGGCGGGGGAGCTCCTACGAGCAGTACTTC
CASSPRRGSSYEQYF
>-|TRBV2|-|TRBJ2-7
TGTGCCAGCAGGGACCCTCGGGATTACTACGAGCAGTACTTC
CASRDPRDYYEQYF
>-|TRBV27|-|TRBJ2-7
TGTGCCAGCAGAAAGGAAGGGAGCTCCTACGAGCAGTACTTC
CASRKEGSSYEQYF
>-|TRBV9|-|TRBJ1-3
TGTGCCAGCAGCGAACAGGAGGGATCGGTAATTGTGAGAAACACCATATATTTT
CASSEQEGSVIVRNTIYF
>-|TRBV5-5|-|TRBJ1-1
TGTGCCAGCAGCTTTAGGCCCCTGGCAGAGATGAACACTGAAGCTTTCTTT
CASSFRPLAEMNTEAFF
>-|TRBV4-2|-|TRBJ2-3
TGTGCCAGCAGCCAAGAAGAGGATACGCAGTATTTT
CASSQEEDTQYF
>-|TRBV10-3|TRBD2|TRBJ2-1
TGTGCCATCACCGGGACTAGCGGGAGCTCCTACAATGAGCAGTTCTTC
CAITGTSGSSYNEQFF
>once|TRBV7-3|-|TRBJ2-1
TGTGCCAGCAGCTTATACGGGGGCGTCCATGAGCAGTTCTTC
CASSLYGGVHEQFF
>-|TRBV29-1|-|TRBJ2-1
TGCAGCGTTGAGGGAGTAGCTCGGGGTTGGAATGAGCAGTTCTTC
CSVEGVARGWNEQFF
>-|TRBV6-4|TRBD1|TRBJ2-1
TGTGCCAGCAGTTTGGACAGGGGTGGAGAGCAGTTCTTC
CASSLDRGGEQFF
>-|TRBV5-5|TRBD1|TRBJ2-5
TGTGCCAGCAGCTTTCCCCAGGGGGTCGGAGAGACCCAGTACTTC
CASSFPQGVGETQYF
>few|TRBV6-1|-|TRBJ2-1
TGTGCCAGCAGTGAACTTAGCAGTGAGCAGTTCTTC
CASSELSSEQFF
>many|TRBV9|TRBD1|TRBJ2-1
TGTGCCAGCAGCCTTACAGGGGCGTACAATGAGCAGTTCTTC
CASSLTGAYNEQFF
>-|TRBV5-1|TRBD1|TRBJ2-3
TGCGCCAGCAGGAAGGGGGCCCTCGGGGATACGCAGTATTTT
CASRKGALGDTQYF
>-|TRBV9|-|TRBJ1-3
TGTGCCAGCAGAGGGTCTGGAAACACCATATATTTT
CASRGSGNTIYF
>-|TRBV9|TRBD1|TRBJ1-5
TGTGCCAGCAGCGAGACAGGGGATAGCAATCAGCCCCAGCATTTT
CASSETGDSNQPQHF
>few|TRBV11-2|-|TRBJ1-1
TGTGCCAGCAGCTTAGGGGACTGGACAGACACTGAAGCTTTCTTT
CASSLGDWTDTEAFF
>-|TRBV7-2|-|TRBJ2-3
TGTGCCAGCAGCTCCGGGCCAAGCACAGATACGCAGTATTTT
CASSSGPSTDTQYF
>few|TRBV27|TRBD1|TRBJ2-2
TGTGCCAGCAGTTGGTTAGGGGACAGATACTACCTCACCGGGGAGCTGTTTTTT
CASSWLGDRYYLTGELFF
>-|TRBV13|TRBD1|TRBJ1-2
TGTGCCAGCAGCTCGACAGGGATTCTGCCCCCCCCCGGGTATGGCTACACCTTC
CASSSTGILPPPGYGYTF
>-|TRBV4-3|-|TRBJ1-1
TGCGCCAGCAGCCCGGGGTGGGGAAACACTGAAGCTTTCTTT
CASSPGWGNTEAFF
>many|TRBV6-4|-|TRBJ2-2
TGTGCCAGCAGTGACTCGGACACCGGGGAGCTGTTTTTT
CASSDSDTGELFF
>-|TRBV18|TRBD2|TRBJ2-5
TGTGCCAGCTCACCTCTTAGCGGGAGGCGGTTTGGATGGGAGACCCAGTACTTC
CASSPLSGRRFGWETQYF
>-|TRBV18|TRBD1|TRBJ2-7
TGTGCCAGCTCACCTGAATTCGGGACAGGGGACCTGGTACCTCACCAGTACTTC
CASSPEFGTGDLVPHQYF
>-|TRBV6-1|-|TRBJ2-7
TGTGCCAGCAGTGGATACCAGGGTACCTACGAGCAGTACTTC
CASSGYQGTYEQYF
>once|TRBV1|-|TRBJ1-2
TGCACCAGCAGGAGTGGTATGCGAAAGACCTATGGCTACACCTTC
CTSRSGMRKTYGYTF
>few|TRBV19|TRBD1|TRBJ1-1
TGTGCCAGTAGCCTTTACAGGGGCACTGAAGCTTTCTTT
CASSLYRGTEAFF
>-|TRBV28|TRBD1|TRBJ1-4
TGTGCCAGCAGTTGGACAGGTGTTAATGAAAAACTGTTTTTT
CASSWTGVNEKLFF
>few|TRBV2|TRBD2|TRBJ2-7
TGTGCCAGCAGGGGGGGGACTAGCGGGAGAAGCTACGAGCAGTACTTC
CASRGGTSGRSYEQYF
>-|TRBV29-1|TRBD1|TRBJ2-7
TGCAGCGTGCGTAGGGACAGGACCTACGAGCAGTACTTC
CSVRRDRTYEQYF
>-|TRBV6-6|-|TRBJ2-7
TGTGCCAGCGGGCCTCCCAACGAGCAGTACTTC
CASGPPNEQYF
>many|TRBV7-9|-|TRBJ2-2
TGTGCCAGCAGCTCCCCTGCGGGACATGCGAACACCGGGGAGCTGTTTTTT
CASSSPAGHANTGELFF
>-|TRBV4-1|TRBD2|TRBJ2-3
TGCGCCAGCAGCTCCGTGGGACTAGCGGGAAGAGATACGCAGTATTTT
CASSSVGLAGRDTQYF
>many|TRBV28|TRBD1|TRBJ1-3
TGTGCCAGCAGTTTAGGGGGGCCTGGGACAGTGGCTGACACCATATATTTT
CASSLGGPGTVADTIYF
>few|TRBV19|-|TRBJ2-6
TGTGCCAGTAGTATAAAAGGTGTCTTAGACTACTACCGTCGGGGGGCCAACGTCCTGACTTTC
CASSIKGVLDYYRRGANVLTF
>-|TRBV5-8|TRBD2|TRBJ2-3
TGTGCCAGCAGCCAAGAACTAGCGGGAGGGCCGGCAGATACGCAGTATTTT
CASSQELAGGPADTQYF
>-|TRBV7-2|TRBD2|TRBJ2-1
TGTGCCAGCAAACCTAGCGGGAGGGCCAGCAATGAGCAGTTCTTC
CASKPSGRASNEQFF
>-|TRBV4-2|TRBD2|TRBJ2-3
TGTGCCAGCAGCCAAGAAGGCCTAGCGGAGCGGGGAGATACGCAGTATTTT
CASSQEGLAERGDTQYF